This TCR beta chain was captured by sequencing in a study of blood T cell repertoires in COVID-19. This clone was seen just once. Here immunoSEQ multiplex PCR was the method, and the copy in TCRdb shows in-frame clones only, minus some. The sample consists of 370,000 or so clones, around 87% of them appearing once. Per germline, CDR1 MGHDK and CDR2 SYGVNS. The CDR3 spans 16 residues. V was shortened by 5 bases and J by 2 bases, with 16 bases between the two germline ends. The chain is built from TRBV25-1 and TRBJ2-1; TRBD1 is a possible D gene (6 bases). The TCR sequence derives from a man between 25 and 39 years old who had recovered from COVID-19. The sample consisted of PBMCs or T cells enriched from blood (not recorded which). As DNA, the CDR3 is TGTGCCAGCAGTTTGACCCGGACAGCGACCTACAATGAGCAGTTCTTC. Amino acid sequence: CASSLTRTATYNEQFF.